One sample yielded the 31 T cell receptor beta chains listed below, sequenced in a study of early T cells in non-severe SARS-CoV-2 infection (dated by TCRdb to the early 2020s). Library generation was performed with 5' RACE. For sequencing, a NextSeq 500 was employed. TCRdb trimmed the raw reads at Q25, called clones with MiXCR and kept productive beta chains. Each entry merges the rows of one CDR3 protein and shows their most common DNA and genes. In all, the sample holds about 60,000 distinct CDR3 sequences, and around 6% of those were seen once. The top ten clones comprise roughly 7.1% of the sample. Material: whole blood. The receptors come from an adult who was a healthcare worker with PCR-confirmed SARS-CoV-2 infection or an uninfected control (not recorded which).

This clonotype was detected only a few times. Relative to the germline gene, one junction end is altered; a read error may explain this. V gene TRBV20-1 combines with J gene TRBJ2-2, with 8 positions matching TRBD1. CDR1 DFQATT and CDR2 SNEGSKA come from the germline V gene (reference sequence). There are 16 residues in the CDR3. The chain's CDR3 is CSARGWTGFGTEELFF. Here the CDR3 DNA reads TGCAGTGCTAGAGGATGGACAGGGTTCGGCACCGAGGAGCTGTTTTTT.

This clonotype was recorded at least ten times. The chain joins TRBV10-3 to TRBJ1-2, with D maybe TRBD1 (6 bases). The CDR3 has 13 amino acids. The ends were cut back, 7 bases at V and 14 bases at J, with 23 bases in the middle. Germline-derived CDR1 and CDR2 are ENHRY and SYGVKD. The CDR3 reads CAIKGDEASRWTF. The DNA for the CDR3 is TGTGCCATCAAGGGGGACGAGGCGAGCAGGTGGACCTTC.

This clonotype was seen more than once but under ten times. The chain links TRBV5-1 to TRBJ1-4; 7 bases are a match to TRBD1. Germline-derived CDR1 and CDR2 are SGHRS and YFSETQ. The CDR3 has 14 residues. The ends lost 6 bases at V and 6 bases at J; junction bases unmatched: 8. The CDR3 DNA sequence: TGCGCCAGCAACAGGGGCAGGGCCTATGAAAAACTGTTTTTT. Encoded protein: CASNRGRAYEKLFF.

This clonotype was seen many times. This rearrangement joins TRBV7-2 to TRBJ2-3, with 15 bases aligning to TRBD2. The ends lost 5 bases at V and 4 bases at J; junction bases unmatched: 7. CDR3 length: 17 amino acids. The germline CDR1 and CDR2 sequences are SGHTA and FQGNSA. The CDR3 is CASSPGLAGGGADTQYF. Here the CDR3 DNA reads TGTGCCAGCAGCCCGGGACTAGCGGGAGGAGGTGCAGATACGCAGTATTTT.

This clonotype was picked up a small number of times. This rearrangement joins TRBV5-1 to TRBJ2-7; D gene uncertain. Trimming shortened V by 2 bases and J by 1 base, and 4 bases separated the two germline ends. Germline V gene lookup returns CDR1 SGHRS and CDR2 YFSETQ. The CDR3 spans 12 residues. The CDR3 nucleotides read TGCGCCAGCAGCTTTGTTTCCTACGAGCAGTACTTC. Translation: CASSFVSYEQYF.

In the case of this clonotype: This clone may be a read error of a much larger clone one base away. CDR3 nucleotides: TGTGCCAGCAGTTCGCGACAGGCCACCAATTCATCCCTCCACTTT. This codes for CASSSRQATNSSLHF. The rearrangement joins TRBV27 to TRBJ1-6; a possible D gene is TRBD1 (6 bases). In germline, CDR1 is MNHEY, CDR2 SMNVEV (reference sequence). There are 15 residues in the CDR3.

This chain uses TRBV12-3 or TRBV12-4 with TRBJ2-7, with TRBD1 matching over 9 bases. This CDR3 is built from 13 residues. J lost 7 bases, V lost 6 bases, and 7 bases had no gene match. In nucleotides, the CDR3 is TGTGCCAGCAGCCAAGGGACAGGGCGGGAGCAGTACTTC. Encoded protein: CASSQGTGREQYF.

In its sample, this clonotype was seen many times. The chain has TRBV6-4 and TRBJ2-2; D might be TRBD1 (6 bases). The CDR3 consists of 14 residues. Germline V gene lookup returns CDR1 MRHNA and CDR2 SNTAGT. Trimming pared 2 bases from V and 2 bases from J, leaving 6 bases between. CDR3 sequence (DNA): TGTGCCAGCAGTGACGGGACAAACACCGGGGAGCTGTTTTTT. Translation: CASSDGTNTGELFF.

This clonotype appeared many times. The gene calls are TRBV2 and TRBJ2-1; possible D gene TRBD2, 6 bases. V lost 10 bases to trimming and J lost 2 bases, with 15 bases between them. The CDR3 is made up of 14 amino acids. The germline gives CDR1 SNHLY, CDR2 FYNNEI. In DNA form, the CDR3 reads TGTGCCACCCTCGCGGGAAGGGCCTACAATGAGCAGTTCTTC. Translated, it gives CATLAGRAYNEQFF.

V is TRBV13 and J is TRBJ2-1, with 11 bases that match TRBD1. Germline lookup yields CDR1 PRHDT and CDR2 FYEKMQ (reference sequence). Trimming cost V 1 base and J 6 bases; bases outside gene matches: 2. The CDR3 runs to 15 residues. The CDR3 DNA reads TGTGCCAGCAGCTTAGAGGGGACAGGGGGCAATGAGCAGTTCTTC. Translating it yields CASSLEGTGGNEQFF.

This clonotype occurred many times. V is TRBV2 and J is TRBJ2-4; the D is unclear. The V gene's germline CDR1 is SNHLY and CDR2 FYNNEI. V lost 8 bases to trimming and J lost 0 bases, with 11 bases between them. This CDR3 comprises 14 residues. The CDR3 is CASGGAEAKNIQYF. DNA of the CDR3: TGTGCCAGCGGCGGAGCTGAAGCCAAAAACATTCAGTACTTC.

Many counts were recorded for this clonotype. The J gene is TRBJ2-3, the V gene TRBV20-1; 10 bases match TRBD2. The CDR3 runs 16 residues. The junction had 7 bases not matched to a gene; V was cut back by 0 bases and J by 4 bases. Germline CDR1 DFQATT, CDR2 SNEGSKA (reference sequence). Here the CDR3 DNA reads TGCAGTGCTAGAGAACCAGCGGGGGGGCTGGCAGATACGCAGTATTTT. Residues: CSAREPAGGLADTQYF.

This clonotype was seen ten or more times. The rearrangement joins TRBV20-1 to TRBJ2-1; 9 bases fit TRBD2. Losses at the gene ends were 3 bases for V and 7 bases for J; bases not matched to a gene: 4. Per the germline V gene, CDR1 is DFQATT and CDR2 is SNEGSKA (reference sequence). The CDR3 length is 13 residues. This CDR3 reads CSARVAGVNEQFF. CDR3 nucleotide sequence: TGCAGTGCTAGGGTAGCGGGGGTAAATGAGCAGTTCTTC.

At least ten counts were recorded for this clonotype. The chain combines TRBV20-1 with TRBJ1-2; D remains unclear. Germline lookup yields CDR1 DFQATT and CDR2 SNEGSKA (reference sequence). The CDR3 has 13 amino acids. Trimming cost V 2 bases and J 1 base, with 8 bases left between them. CDR3 bases: TGCAGTGCTAGATCCAGGAGTAACTATGGCTACACCTTC. Protein: CSARSRSNYGYTF.

The rearrangement joins TRBV11-2 to TRBJ2-3; 13 bases map to TRBD2. The CDR3 is made up of 15 amino acids. J lost 6 bases, V lost 6 bases, and 6 bases had no gene match. Germline V gene sequence: CDR1 SGHAT, CDR2 FQNNGV. The CDR3 sequence is CASRSGLAGPDTQYF. The CDR3 nucleotides read TGTGCCAGCAGATCGGGACTAGCGGGACCTGATACGCAGTATTTT.

Many counts were recorded for this clonotype. The chain is built from TRBV29-1 and TRBJ1-6; D is unresolved. Germline V gene data show CDR1 as SQVTM and CDR2 as ANQGSEA. This CDR3 comprises 13 residues. V was cut by 4 bases and J by 6 bases, with 10 bases left in between. The DNA for the CDR3 is TGCAGCGTTGGGGCAGAGGCTAATTCACCCCTCCACTTT. Translation gives CSVGAEANSPLHF.

J is TRBJ1-4 and V is TRBV7-2; 11 bases agree with TRBD1. The germline CDR1 and CDR2 sequences are SGHTA and FQGNSA. Trimming at V came to 5 bases and at J to 7 bases, leaving 6 bases not matched to a gene. The CDR3 has 15 residues. The CDR3 DNA is TGTGCCAGCAGCCCCTTCGGACAGGGGGCTGAAAAACTGTTTTTT. Translating gives CASSPFGQGAEKLFF.

This clonotype was counted ten times or more. This rearrangement joins TRBV7-2 to TRBJ2-2, with D unclear. Germline CDR1 SGHTA, CDR2 FQGNSA. The CDR3 extends over 13 amino acids. Trimming left V 11 bases short and J 2 bases short, with 12 bases between. The chain's CDR3 is CAGNIRNTGELFF. The CDR3 nucleotides are TGTGCCGGCAACATCCGAAACACCGGGGAGCTGTTTTTT.

This clonotype has a count of ten or more. The chain combines TRBV7-2 with TRBJ2-3; D perhaps matches TRBD2 (6 bases). With 5 bases removed from V and 1 base from J, the gap between germline ends came to 16 bases. The CDR3 sequence is 16 residues long. In germline, CDR1 is SGHTA, CDR2 FQGNSA. The CDR3 sequence: CASSLGPGGGTDTQYF. The CDR3 DNA sequence: TGTGCCAGCAGCCTAGGACCCGGAGGGGGCACAGATACGCAGTATTTT.

This clonotype was seen ten or more times. The rearrangement uses TRBV30 and TRBJ1-5; 8 bases line up with TRBD1. The V and J ends lost 3 bases and 3 bases, in that order; junction bases with no gene match: 7. Germline V gene lookup returns CDR1 GTSNPN and CDR2 SVGIG (reference sequence). This CDR3 is 15 amino acids long. The CDR3 loop is CAWSAGQVINQPQHF. Here the CDR3 DNA reads TGTGCCTGGAGCGCGGGACAGGTTATCAATCAGCCCCAGCATTTT.

Ten or more counts support this clonotype. The V call is TRBV7-7, the J call TRBJ2-5; D perhaps matches TRBD1 (6 bases). The CDR3 has 15 amino acids. CDR1 is SSHAT and CDR2 is FNYEAQ in the germline V gene (reference sequence). V was trimmed by 1 base and J by 1 base, leaving 10 bases between them. The CDR3 sequence is CASSLEGVAQETQYF. The DNA for the CDR3 is TGTGCCAGCAGCTTAGAGGGGGTAGCCCAAGAGACCCAGTACTTC.

Many counts were recorded for this clonotype. The chain joins TRBV13 to TRBJ2-1, with TRBD2 identical over 8 bases. The germline CDR1 and CDR2 sequences are PRHDT and FYEKMQ (reference sequence). CDR3 length: 17 residues. V trimming: 1 base; J trimming: 0 bases; junction bases outside the gene matches: 5. The DNA of the CDR3 is TGTGCCAGCAGCTTAGTTGTAGCGGGGTCCTCCTACAATGAGCAGTTCTTC. This sequence encodes CASSLVVAGSSYNEQFF.

This clonotype occurred many times. The DNA of the CDR3 is TGTGCCAGCTCACCGGGGATTCAAGAGACCCAGTACTTC. Protein: CASSPGIQETQYF. The chain carries TRBV18 and TRBJ2-5, with no clear D. This CDR3 spans 13 amino acids. Germline assignment: CDR1 KGHSH and CDR2 LQKENI. The V gene lost 3 bases and the J gene lost 2 bases, with 7 bases spanning the gap.

The sample holds many counts of this clonotype. The rearrangement uses TRBV24-1 and TRBJ1-2; the D gene is possibly TRBD1 (6 bases). V was cut by 1 base and J by 8 bases, with 7 bases left in between. From germline, CDR1 is KGHDR and CDR2 SFDVKD. This CDR3 region has 12 residues. The CDR3 loop is CATSDFQGGYTF. The CDR3 DNA is TGTGCCACCAGTGATTTCCAGGGGGGCTACACCTTC.

The rearrangement uses TRBV6-2 or TRBV6-3 and TRBJ2-5, with D hard to call. V lost 0 bases, J lost 6 bases, and 11 bases lay in between. Germline loops: CDR1 MNHEY, CDR2 SVGEGT. The CDR3 sequence is 14 residues long. CDR3 DNA sequence: TGTGCCAGCAGTTACTCCCAGGCGCGGAAGACCCAGTACTTC. This codes for CASSYSQARKTQYF.

The rearrangement uses TRBV7-9 and TRBJ2-7; TRBD1 agrees at 8 bases. Per germline, CDR1 SEHNR and CDR2 FQNEAQ (reference sequence). The CDR3 has 15 residues. V was pared by 5 bases and J by 1 base, with 7 bases of the junction left unmatched. In DNA form, the CDR3 reads TGTGCCAGCAGCCCGCTCGGACAGGGATCCTACGAGCAGTACTTC. It codes for CASSPLGQGSYEQYF.

The chain couples TRBV20-1 to TRBJ2-7; D is unclear. V lost 0 bases and J 0 bases, leaving 9 bases between the germline ends. CDR3 length equals 14 residues. Germline V gene lookup returns CDR1 DFQATT and CDR2 SNEGSKA (reference sequence). CDR3 bases: TGCAGTGCTAGAGACAGGAGCTACTCCTACGAGCAGTACTTC. Translation gives CSARDRSYSYEQYF.

This clonotype was observed many times. The chain is built from TRBV30 and TRBJ1-2; D is uncertain. V was pared by 8 bases and J by 8 bases, with 12 bases between. This CDR3 is built from 10 residues. The V gene's germline CDR1 is GTSNPN and CDR2 SVGIG (reference sequence). CDR3 DNA sequence: TGTGCCGCCCAGGTTCGGGGCTACACCTTC. It codes for CAAQVRGYTF.

This clonotype has at least ten counts. J is TRBJ1-2 and V is TRBV11-2, with a weak D call TRBD1 (6 bases). The ends were cut back, 3 bases at V and 0 bases at J, with 11 bases in the middle. The CDR3 is 15 residues long. CDR1 is SGHAT, CDR2 FQNNGV, per germline. The DNA for the CDR3 is TGTGCCAGCAGCTTGGGCCGGGGGCCTAACTATGGCTACACCTTC. Translated, it gives CASSLGRGPNYGYTF.

The chain links TRBV29-1 to TRBJ1-2; the D is unclear. This CDR3 comprises 13 residues. V gave up 3 bases and J gave up 0 bases, with 8 bases separating them. Looked up from germline, CDR1 is SQVTM and CDR2 is ANQGSEA. CDR3 amino acids: CSVDAETNYGYTF. CDR3 nucleotides: TGCAGCGTTGACGCAGAAACTAACTATGGCTACACCTTC.

This clonotype was observed at least ten times. The chain has TRBV4-1 and TRBJ2-2, with 10 nucleotides matching TRBD2. This CDR3 has 17 residues. Germline assignment: CDR1 MGHRA and CDR2 YSYEKL. V shed 3 bases, J shed 7 bases, and the junction held 11 bases outside the gene matches. CDR3 sequence (DNA): TGCGCCAGCAGCCATTCCCCCGGGACTAGCGTCGGCGGGGAGCTGTTTTTT. Protein: CASSHSPGTSVGGELFF.